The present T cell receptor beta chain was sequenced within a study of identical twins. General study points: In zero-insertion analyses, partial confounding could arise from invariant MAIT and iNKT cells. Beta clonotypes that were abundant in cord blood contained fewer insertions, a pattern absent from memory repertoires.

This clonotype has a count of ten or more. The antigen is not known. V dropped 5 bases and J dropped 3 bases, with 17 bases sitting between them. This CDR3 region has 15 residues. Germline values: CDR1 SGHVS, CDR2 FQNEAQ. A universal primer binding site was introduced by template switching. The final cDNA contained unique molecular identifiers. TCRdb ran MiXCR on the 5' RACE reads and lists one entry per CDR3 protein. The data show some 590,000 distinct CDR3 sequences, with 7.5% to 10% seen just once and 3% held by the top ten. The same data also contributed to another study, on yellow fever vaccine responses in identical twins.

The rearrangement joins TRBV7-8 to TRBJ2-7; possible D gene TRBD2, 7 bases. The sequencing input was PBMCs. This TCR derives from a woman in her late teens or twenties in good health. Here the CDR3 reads CASSPMGGGLYEQYF. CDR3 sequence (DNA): TGTGCCAGCAGCCCTATGGGGGGGGGGCTCTACGAGCAGTACTTC.